A single T cell receptor beta chain is shown here with its context. Mismatch with germline at one junction end may stem from a read error. The source of the sample is a study of CD8 T cells in Susac syndrome. The germline V gene encodes CDR1 SNHLY and CDR2 FYNNEI. CDR3 length equals 10 residues. When the RNA was reverse transcribed, random hexamers were used with an input of roughly 0.45 to 1 ug. Multiplex PCR with immunoSEQ amplified the TCR beta CDR3 across 54 Vbeta and 13 Jbeta. TCRdb re-derived calls from the immunoSEQ multiplex PCR reads in MiXCR, one entry per CDR3 protein. The sample has 210,000 or so distinct CDR3 sequences, about 90% seen once; the top ten hold approximately 0.13%.

The sample taken for sequencing was CD8+ T cells from PBMCs. The receptor was derived from a human donor with multiple sclerosis. The rearrangement uses TRBV2 and TRBJ2-5; D gene ambiguous. CDR3 in DNA: TGTGCCATATACCGAGACCGGCGCCACTTC. This gives the protein CAIYRDRRHF.